This passage covers 10 T cell receptor beta chains from one sample sequenced in a study of human T cells and chemical hapten exposure. Time point reported: patch test 2, 6 weeks after DPC sensitization. Treatment reported: therapeutic diphenylcyclopropenone sensitization with weekly scalp DPC. TCRdb redid the calling of the RACE reads with MiXCR, one entry per CDR3 protein. The sample holds 330,000 or so distinct CDR3 sequences; under 6.5% are singletons and the top ten take around 6.1%. Sequencing was performed on whole blood, taken in connection with sensitization to the hapten diphenylcyclopropenone (DPC). All receptors come from a woman younger than 30 with alopecia areata. Some clones in this sample may be carry-over from other donors' samples.

This chain connects TRBV4-3 to TRBJ2-3; 7 nucleotides agree with TRBD2. From germline, CDR1 is LGHNA and CDR2 YSLEER. This CDR3 is 16 amino acids long. Trimming cost V 0 bases and J 1 base; bases outside gene matches: 4. The CDR3 is CASSQDQRGGTDTQYF. The CDR3, as DNA: TGCGCCAGCAGCCAAGATCAGCGGGGAGGCACAGATACGCAGTATTTT.

This clonotype turned up a few times. The V gene is TRBV6-6, the J gene TRBJ2-3; no clear D. CDR1 is MNHNY, CDR2 SVGAGI, per germline (reference sequence). This CDR3 spans 12 amino acids. V was trimmed by 8 bases and J by 5 bases, leaving 11 bases between them. For the CDR3, the DNA is TGTGCCAGCGGACCGACGGGAGATACGCAGTATTTT. As protein: CASGPTGDTQYF.

This clonotype has a handful of counts. V is TRBV6-5 and J is TRBJ2-7; D is uncertain. Germline CDR1 and CDR2: MNHEY and SVGAGI. V lost 2 bases, J lost 7 bases, and 12 bases lay in between. This CDR3 has 13 amino acids. In nucleotides, the CDR3 is TGTGCCAGCAGTTACGACTTTCGGGCGGAGCAGTACTTC. The encoded protein is CASSYDFRAEQYF.

This clonotype has a count of ten or more. This chain uses TRBV4-2 with TRBJ2-3; TRBD2 might be the D (6 bases). The CDR3 contains 16 residues. Per the germline V gene, CDR1 is LGHNA and CDR2 is YNFKEQ. V was cut by 0 bases and J by 5 bases, with 15 bases left in between. CDR3 nucleotide sequence: TGTGCCAGCAGCCAAGAGTCGGAGGGCCCAGGAGATACGCAGTATTTT. This translates into CASSQESEGPGDTQYF.

This clonotype came up a few times. V and J are TRBV12-3 or TRBV12-4 and TRBJ2-7; D perhaps matches TRBD1 (6 bases). V gave up 6 bases and J gave up 3 bases, with 12 bases separating them. This CDR3 contains 13 residues. This chain's CDR3 is CASSSGQRYEQYF. The CDR3 DNA is TGTGCCAGCAGCAGTGGACAGCGCTACGAGCAGTACTTC.

The rearrangement links TRBV18 to TRBJ1-1; D is uncertain. V lost 5 bases and J lost 1, with 11 bases in between. The CDR3 is 14 residues long. The germline gives CDR1 KGHSH, CDR2 LQKENI. Written as DNA, the CDR3 is TGTGCCAGCTCAGAGCGCTCGGAGAACACTGAAGCTTTCTTT. Protein sequence: CASSERSENTEAFF.

This clonotype has a handful of counts. The V gene is TRBV4-1, the J gene TRBJ2-5; D gene unclear. The CDR3 covers 15 residues. CDR1 is MGHRA and CDR2 is YSYEKL in the germline V gene. Trimming removed 0 bases at V and 7 bases at J, with 15 bases between. CDR3 DNA: TGCGCCAGCAGCCAAGATCGCCGTAGTATTCCGACCCAGTACTTC. It encodes CASSQDRRSIPTQYF.

The V gene is TRBV7-8, the J gene TRBJ2-2, with 9 bases matching TRBD1. The CDR3 spans 15 residues. V trimming: 4 bases; J trimming: 4 bases; junction bases outside the gene matches: 4. In germline, CDR1 is SGHVS, CDR2 FQNEAQ. The CDR3 sequence: CASSSGTGITGELFF. The CDR3 DNA reads TGTGCCAGCAGCTCCGGGACAGGGATCACCGGGGAGCTGTTTTTT.

In this sample, this clonotype turned up many times. The chain carries TRBV5-1 and TRBJ2-7; D unclear. This CDR3 is 13 amino acids long. V was clipped by 4 bases and J by 3 bases, with 11 bases between them. CDR1 and CDR2 (germline): SGHRS, YFSETQ. The CDR3 loop reads CASSKDGFYEQYF. CDR3 DNA: TGCGCCAGCAGCAAAGACGGGTTCTACGAGCAGTACTTC.

In this sample, this clonotype turned up a few times. The CDR3 sequence is CASSQVPGASPYNEQFF. DNA for the CDR3: TGCGCCAGCAGCCAAGTTCCTGGGGCTAGCCCCTACAATGAGCAGTTCTTC. The genes are TRBV4-1 and TRBJ2-1, with D perhaps TRBD1 or TRBD2 (5 bases each). This CDR3 region has 17 residues. Germline V lookup: CDR1 MGHRA, CDR2 YSYEKL. Trimming cost V 1 base and J 2 bases, with 15 bases left between them.